Shown below are 21 T cell receptor beta chains from a single sample sequenced in a study of T cell responses to AZD1222 COVID-19 vaccine. Using immunoSEQ multiplex PCR, the repertoire was profiled, and TCRdb retains in-frame clones only, with some absent. The sample includes 80,000 to 95,000 clones, around 73% seen only once; the top ten take roughly 21%. Sequencing used peripheral blood, obtained on day 0 of AZD1222 vaccination. These receptors all stem from an adult in good health.

This rearrangement joins TRBV5-1 to TRBJ1-4, with D maybe TRBD1 (5 bases). CDR3 length: 14 amino acids. Trimming shortened V by 4 bases and J by 7 bases, and 14 bases separated the two germline ends. The germline V gene encodes CDR1 SGHRS and CDR2 YFSETQ. DNA of the CDR3: TGCGCCAGCAGCGACTCCGGGGCCCCTGAAAAACTGTTTTTT. The encoded protein is CASSDSGAPEKLFF.

This chain links TRBV29-1 with TRBJ1-2, with 7 positions matching TRBD1. With V trimmed by 4 bases and J by 4 bases, 9 bases remained unmatched. CDR1 SQVTM and CDR2 ANQGSEA come from the germline V gene. The length of the CDR3 is 14 residues. The CDR3 nucleotides read TGCAGCGTTGGGGCAGGGGGGATCCTCTATGGCTACACCTTC. This sequence encodes CSVGAGGILYGYTF.

There are a few counts of this clone. V usage is TRBV19 and J usage is TRBJ2-7, with TRBD1 matching over 9 bases. Germline V gene lookup returns CDR1 LNHDA and CDR2 SQIVND (reference sequence). J was trimmed by 5 bases and V by 2 bases; bases with no gene match: 4. The CDR3 is 14 amino acids. The CDR3 nucleotides are TGTGCCAGTAGTATAAGGGGGACAGGGAACGAGCAGTACTTC. This codes for CASSIRGTGNEQYF.

V gene TRBV6-2 or TRBV6-3 combines with J gene TRBJ2-7; 8 bases agree with TRBD2. Per the germline V gene, CDR1 is MNHEY and CDR2 is SVGEGT. The trim removed 4 bases at V and 7 bases at J, leaving 18 bases unmatched. The CDR3 contains 17 residues. CDR3: CASSFSISGTGLKEQYF. Written as DNA, the CDR3 is TGTGCCAGCAGTTTTTCAATTAGCGGGACGGGGTTGAAAGAGCAGTACTTC.

The rearrangement uses TRBV7-9 and TRBJ1-6; D call uncertain. V lost 2 bases and J 7 bases, leaving 3 bases between the germline ends. This CDR3 comprises 12 residues. Germline V gene data show CDR1 as SEHNR and CDR2 as FQNEAQ (reference sequence). CDR3 region: CASSLRNSPLHF. In DNA form, the CDR3 reads TGTGCCAGCAGCTTACGGAATTCACCCCTCCACTTT.

This clone showed up just a few times. This sequence joins TRBV5-1 and TRBJ2-3; 9 positions match TRBD1. After removal of 0 bases from V and 2 bases from J, the junction contained 16 bases not matched to a gene. The CDR3 is 20 residues long. The V gene's germline CDR1 is SGHRS and CDR2 YFSETQ. The CDR3 nucleotides are TGCGCCAGCAGCTTGGTCCCTCCGGGACAGGGTGGAGGGGTCACAGATACGCAGTATTTT. It is translated as CASSLVPPGQGGGVTDTQYF.

This chain links TRBV4-1 with TRBJ2-7; 7 nucleotides line up with TRBD1. The CDR3 has 14 residues. With 5 bases clipped from V and 4 bases from J, the junction kept 8 bases outside the gene matches. Germline CDR1 is MGHRA and CDR2 is YSYEKL. This CDR3 is CASSWGTVRYEQYF. Here the CDR3 DNA reads TGCGCCAGCAGCTGGGGGACAGTACGATACGAGCAGTACTTC.

The chain has TRBV19 and TRBJ1-1, with TRBD1 matching 8 bases. The germline V gene encodes CDR1 LNHDA and CDR2 SQIVND (reference sequence). The CDR3 is 15 amino acids. J lost 1 base, V lost 8 bases, and 9 bases had no gene match. CDR3 sequence reads: CASSGQGGGNTEAFF. As DNA, the CDR3 is TGTGCCAGTTCCGGACAGGGAGGAGGGAACACTGAAGCTTTCTTT.

This rearrangement joins TRBV7-9 to TRBJ2-3; D not certain. V lost 5 bases to trimming and J lost 4 bases, with 4 bases between them. CDR3 length equals 11 residues. The germline V gene encodes CDR1 SEHNR and CDR2 FQNEAQ (reference sequence). CDR3 bases: TGTGCCAGCAGCCAATCAGATACGCAGTATTTT. It is translated as CASSQSDTQYF.

The chain employs TRBV7-9 and TRBJ1-2; D unresolved. Germline values: CDR1 SEHNR, CDR2 FQNEAQ (reference sequence). The CDR3 is 11 amino acids. V lost 5 bases and J 4 bases, leaving 5 bases between the germline ends. In DNA form, the CDR3 reads TGTGCCAGCAGCCGCGGCTATGGCTACACCTTC. Protein sequence: CASSRGYGYTF.

This chain connects TRBV11-2 to TRBJ2-3, with TRBD2 identical over 13 bases. The V segment lost 2 bases and the J segment 4 bases; nucleotides outside the gene matches: 6. This CDR3 has 17 residues. Germline CDR1 reads SGHAT; CDR2 reads FQNNGV. The CDR3 protein is CASSLQRLAGGADTQYF. The DNA for the CDR3 is TGTGCCAGCAGCTTACAACGACTAGCGGGAGGCGCAGATACGCAGTATTTT.

This clone has a single count. The chain couples TRBV3-1 (or the pseudogene TRBV3-2) to TRBJ1-4; D possibly corresponds to TRBD1 (6 bases). CDR1 is LGHDT and CDR2 is YNNKEL in the germline V gene (reference sequence). The CDR3 totals 15 residues. V shed 0 bases and J shed 7 bases, with 12 bases lying between them. CDR3 DNA sequence: TGTGCCAGCAGCCAAGATGCGGCCAGGGGTGAAAAACTGTTTTTT. This translates into CASSQDAARGEKLFF.

The chain joins TRBV6-1 to TRBJ2-7; no clear D. Trimming removed 2 bases from V and 2 bases from J, with 7 bases in between. This CDR3 is 13 amino acids long. In germline, CDR1 is MNHNS, CDR2 SASEGT. In nucleotides, the CDR3 is TGTGCCAGCAGTGAACGGTGGGCCTACGAGCAGTACTTC. Its translation: CASSERWAYEQYF.

The CDR3 protein is CASSAGSGPYEQYF. In DNA, the CDR3 is TGCGCCAGCAGTGCCGGCTCAGGGCCCTACGAGCAGTACTTC. The chain joins TRBV10-1 to TRBJ2-7, with D maybe TRBD1 (5 bases). The germline V gene encodes CDR1 WNHNN and CDR2 SYGVQD (reference sequence). This CDR3 has 14 residues. V shed 4 bases and J shed 2 bases, with 12 bases lying between them.

Comments on this clone: Other DNA sequences from this sample encode an identical CDR3 as well. The genes are TRBV6-5 and TRBJ2-7; 7 nucleotides align to TRBD2. Germline assignment: CDR1 MNHEY and CDR2 SVGAGI. V shed 6 bases, J shed 11 bases, and the junction held 7 bases outside the gene matches. This CDR3 is 11 amino acids long. As DNA, the CDR3 is TGTGCCAGCAGGGTGGGGGGGGTAAAGTACTTC. Translating gives CASRVGGVKYF.

The CDR3 reads CASSSGTLSGNTIYF. The CDR3, as DNA: TGTGCCAGCAGTTCCGGGACGCTCTCTGGAAACACCATATATTTT. This sequence joins TRBV28 and TRBJ1-3, with D maybe TRBD1 (5 bases). Germline loops: CDR1 MDHEN, CDR2 SYDVKM. There are 15 residues in the CDR3. V lost 4 bases to trimming and J lost 0 bases, with 10 bases between them. The entire variable domain, with the rest obtained from reference TRBV28 and TRBJ1-3, is as follows: DVKVTQSSRYLVKRTGEKVFLECVQDMDHENMFWYRQDPGLGLRLIYFSYDVKMKEKGDIPEGYSVSREKKERFSLILESASTNQTSMYLCASSSGTLSGNTIYFGEGSWLTVV.

The V call is TRBV6-5, the J call TRBJ1-2; D may be TRBD1 (6 bases). Germline V lookup: CDR1 MNHEY, CDR2 SVGAGI. The V and J ends lost 0 bases and 6 bases respectively, with 14 bases between them. CDR3 length: 15 residues. The CDR3 reads CASSYSRGGADGYTF. DNA of the CDR3: TGTGCCAGCAGTTACTCGAGGGGGGGCGCAGATGGCTACACCTTC.

The V gene is TRBV7-2, the J gene TRBJ1-2, with a tentative D call TRBD1 (5 bases). Germline lookup yields CDR1 SGHTA and CDR2 FQGNSA. The V gene lost 5 bases and the J gene lost 9 bases, with 19 bases spanning the gap. This CDR3 has 14 amino acids. The CDR3 DNA sequence: TGTGCCAGCAGCGGTCGTGGGGCGGGCGTTAGCTACACCTTC. Protein sequence: CASSGRGAGVSYTF.

The V and J genes are TRBV19 and TRBJ2-7, with 8 nucleotides matching TRBD2. The CDR3 covers 17 residues. Per germline, CDR1 LNHDA and CDR2 SQIVND (reference sequence). Trimming at V came to 6 bases and at J to 2 bases, leaving 15 bases not matched to a gene. CDR3 coding DNA: TGTGCCAGTAGGCCGGGGACGGCTAGCGGGCGCACCTACGAGCAGTACTTC. It specifies CASRPGTASGRTYEQYF.

This chain uses TRBV6-2 or TRBV6-3 with TRBJ2-3, with 14 bases fitting TRBD2. Trimming at V came to 2 bases and at J to 0 bases, leaving 4 bases not matched to a gene. The germline V gene encodes CDR1 MNHEY and CDR2 SVGEGT. The CDR3 runs to 18 residues. The CDR3 DNA is TGTGCCAGCAGTTACCCGACTAGCGGGAGGGCGAGCACAGATACGCAGTATTTT. As protein: CASSYPTSGRASTDTQYF.

This clone has only a few counts. The V and J genes are TRBV10-1 and TRBJ2-7, with D possibly being TRBD2 (6 bases). The V and J ends lost 5 bases and 9 bases respectively, with 17 bases between them. The germline CDR1 and CDR2 sequences are WNHNN and SYGVQD (reference sequence). The CDR3 length is 13 residues. The CDR3 sequence is CASSRDFESGQYF. CDR3 nucleotide sequence: TGCGCCAGCAGTCGGGACTTTGAGTCCGGGCAGTACTTC.